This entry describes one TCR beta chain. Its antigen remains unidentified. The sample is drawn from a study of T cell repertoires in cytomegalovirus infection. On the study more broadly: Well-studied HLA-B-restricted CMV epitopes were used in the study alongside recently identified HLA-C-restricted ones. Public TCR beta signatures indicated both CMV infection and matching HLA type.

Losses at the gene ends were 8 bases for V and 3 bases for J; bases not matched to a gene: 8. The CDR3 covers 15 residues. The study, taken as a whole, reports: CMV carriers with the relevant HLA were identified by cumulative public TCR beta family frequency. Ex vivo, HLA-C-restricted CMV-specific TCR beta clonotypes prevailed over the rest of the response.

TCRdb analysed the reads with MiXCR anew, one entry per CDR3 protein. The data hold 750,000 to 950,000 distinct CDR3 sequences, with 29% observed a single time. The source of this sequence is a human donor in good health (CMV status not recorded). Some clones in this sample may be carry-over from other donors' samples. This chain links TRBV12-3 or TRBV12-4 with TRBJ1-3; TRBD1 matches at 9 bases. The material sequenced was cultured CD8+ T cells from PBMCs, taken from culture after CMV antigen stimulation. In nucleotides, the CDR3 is TGTGCCAGCTGTTCTTACAGGGGGCATGGAAACACCATATATTTT. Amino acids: CASCSYRGHGNTIYF.